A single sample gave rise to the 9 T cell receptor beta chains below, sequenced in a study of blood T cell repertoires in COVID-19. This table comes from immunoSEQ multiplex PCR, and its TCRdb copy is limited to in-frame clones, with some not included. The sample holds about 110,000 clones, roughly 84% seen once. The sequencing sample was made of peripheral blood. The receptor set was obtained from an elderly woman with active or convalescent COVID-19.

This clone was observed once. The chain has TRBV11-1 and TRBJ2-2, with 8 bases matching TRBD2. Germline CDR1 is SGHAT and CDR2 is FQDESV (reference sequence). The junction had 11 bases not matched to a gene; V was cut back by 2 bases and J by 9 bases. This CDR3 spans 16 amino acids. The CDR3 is CASSLYGRGFLRELFF. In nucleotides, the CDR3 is TGTGCCAGCAGCTTATACGGGAGGGGGTTTTTGAGGGAGCTGTTTTTT.

This CDR3 reads CASSGGQVLNYGYTF. CDR3 DNA sequence: TGTGCCAGCTCAGGGGGACAGGTCCTAAACTATGGCTACACCTTC. This chain connects TRBV18 to TRBJ1-2, with 8 bases that match TRBD1. Germline assignment: CDR1 KGHSH and CDR2 LQKENI. Germline trimming cut 5 bases from V and 2 bases from J; bases unmatched to any gene: 7. The CDR3 spans 15 residues.

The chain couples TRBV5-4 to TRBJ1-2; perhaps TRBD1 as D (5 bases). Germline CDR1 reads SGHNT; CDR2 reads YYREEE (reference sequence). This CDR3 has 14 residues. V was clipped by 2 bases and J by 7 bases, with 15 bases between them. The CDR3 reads CASSFDSLTRGYTF. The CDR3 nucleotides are TGTGCCAGCAGCTTTGACAGCTTGACTCGTGGCTACACCTTC.

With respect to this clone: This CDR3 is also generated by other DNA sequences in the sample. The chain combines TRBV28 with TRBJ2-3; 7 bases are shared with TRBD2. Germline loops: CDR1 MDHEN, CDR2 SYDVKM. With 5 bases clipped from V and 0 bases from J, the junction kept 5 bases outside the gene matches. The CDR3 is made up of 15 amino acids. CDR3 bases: TGTGCCAGCAGTCTCAGCGGGACTAGCACAGATACGCAGTATTTT. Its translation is CASSLSGTSTDTQYF.

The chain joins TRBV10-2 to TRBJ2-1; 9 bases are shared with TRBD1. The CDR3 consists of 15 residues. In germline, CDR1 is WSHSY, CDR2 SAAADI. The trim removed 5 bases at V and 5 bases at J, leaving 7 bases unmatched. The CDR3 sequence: CASSIPGTGHNEQFF. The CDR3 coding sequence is TGCGCCAGCAGTATACCCGGGACAGGGCACAATGAGCAGTTCTTC.

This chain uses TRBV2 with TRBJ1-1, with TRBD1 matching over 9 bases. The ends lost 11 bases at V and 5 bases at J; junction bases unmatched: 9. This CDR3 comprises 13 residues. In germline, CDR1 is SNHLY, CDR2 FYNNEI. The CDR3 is CAAGRTGVTEAFF. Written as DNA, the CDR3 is TGTGCCGCAGGAAGGACAGGGGTAACTGAAGCTTTCTTT.

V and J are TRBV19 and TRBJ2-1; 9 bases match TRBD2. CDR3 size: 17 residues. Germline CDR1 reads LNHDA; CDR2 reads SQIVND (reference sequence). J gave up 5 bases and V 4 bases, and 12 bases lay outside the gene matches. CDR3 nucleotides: TGTGCCAGTAGTAGTTCCTGGGCGGGAGGGCCCCACAATGAGCAGTTCTTC. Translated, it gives CASSSSWAGGPHNEQFF.

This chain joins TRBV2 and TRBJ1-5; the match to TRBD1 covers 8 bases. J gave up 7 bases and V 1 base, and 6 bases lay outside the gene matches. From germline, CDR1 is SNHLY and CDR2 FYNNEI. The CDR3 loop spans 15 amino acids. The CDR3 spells CASSEVTGGIQPQHF. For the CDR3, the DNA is TGTGCCAGCAGTGAAGTAACAGGGGGTATACAGCCCCAGCATTTT.

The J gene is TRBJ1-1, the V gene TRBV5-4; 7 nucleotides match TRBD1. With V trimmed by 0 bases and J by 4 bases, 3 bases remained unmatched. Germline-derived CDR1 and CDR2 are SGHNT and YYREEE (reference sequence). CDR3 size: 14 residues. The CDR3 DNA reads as TGTGCCAGCAGCTTGGCTCCAGGGGGCACTGAAGCTTTCTTT. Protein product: CASSLAPGGTEAFF.